Each of the 4 T cell receptor beta chains below was sequenced from the same sample in a study of T cells in Graves' hyperthyroidism and ophthalmopathy. RNA transcripts were the template for amplifying TCR beta CDR3 regions. HTBI primers drove first-round RT-PCR of the TCR CDR3. TCRdb independently ran MiXCR on the multiplex PCR reads; one entry per CDR3 protein. Here the sample spans about 500,000 distinct CDR3 sequences, roughly 15% being singletons. Sequences were obtained from blood. These receptors were obtained from a woman aged 25 to 39 with Graves' ophthalmopathy.

This rearrangement joins TRBV7-2 to TRBJ2-7; 12 positions match TRBD2. V trimming: 4 bases; J trimming: 2 bases; junction bases outside the gene matches: 3. The CDR3 length is 15 residues. CDR1 SGHTA and CDR2 FQGNSA come from the germline V gene. CDR3 region: CASSSWTSGAYEQYF. CDR3 coding DNA: TGTGCCAGCAGCTCGTGGACTAGCGGGGCCTACGAGCAGTACTTC.

V gene TRBV15 combines with J gene TRBJ2-1, with 7 bases matching TRBD1. Germline assignment: CDR1 LNHNV and CDR2 YYDKDF (reference sequence). This CDR3 contains 16 residues. V gave up 0 bases and J gave up 2 bases; unmatched junction bases: 4. The CDR3 sequence is CATSRDWDSAYNEQFF. In DNA, the CDR3 is TGTGCCACCAGCAGAGATTGGGACAGTGCCTACAATGAGCAGTTCTTC.

The chain joins TRBV13 to TRBJ2-7, with D possibly being TRBD2 (6 bases). V was cut by 0 bases and J by 0 bases, with 12 bases left in between. Germline values: CDR1 PRHDT, CDR2 FYEKMQ (reference sequence). This CDR3 spans 16 amino acids. CDR3 sequence: CASSLGDGGTSYEQYF. In DNA form, the CDR3 reads TGTGCCAGCAGCTTAGGAGATGGCGGGACCTCCTACGAGCAGTACTTC.

This clonotype was seen a handful of times. V is TRBV9 and J is TRBJ2-2; the match to TRBD2 covers 7 bases. The CDR3 runs to 15 residues. Looked up from germline, CDR1 is SGDLS and CDR2 is YYNGEE. The V and J ends lost 3 bases and 4 bases, in that order; junction bases with no gene match: 6. The CDR3 bases are TGTGCCAGCAGCGGACGGGAGGTTAGCACCGGGGAGCTGTTTTTT. Residues: CASSGREVSTGELFF. The full variable domain, in which reference TRBV9 and TRBJ2-2 provide the parts outside the CDR3, is DSGVTQTPKHLITATGQRVTLRCSPRSGDLSVYWYQQSLDQGLQFLIQYYNGEERAKGNILERFSAQQFPDLHSELNLSSLELGDSALYFCASSGREVSTGELFFGEGSRLTVL.